Listed below are T cell receptor beta chains from one sample, sequenced in a study of cytomegalovirus exposure and HLA in healthy donors. Libraries were prepared by immunoSEQ multiplex PCR; TCRdb keeps only in-frame clonotypes and omits some of them. The profile shows 150,000 to 180,000 clones, approximately 86% of them singletons. Sequencing input: PBMCs. The receptors were gathered from a man in his late teens or twenties in good health and CMV-seropositive. CDR3s include the opening cysteine and the closing phenylalanine or tryptophan. D genes are given only for firm matches. Clone sizes are given selectively: once, few, many, or a class where the clone is expanded.

d_gene: TRBD1
j_gene: TRBJ2-1
v_gene: TRBV19
abundance: NA
CDR3aa: CASSPRTGTYGTGNEQFF
CDR3nt: TGTGCCAGTAGCCCTAGGACAGGGACGTACGGTACAGGGAATGAGCAGTTCTTC

d_gene: TRBD2
j_gene: TRBJ2-1
v_gene: TRBV25-1
abundance: NA
CDR3aa: CASSELGSGIYNEQFF
CDR3nt: TGTGCCAGCAGTGAACTAGGTAGCGGGATTTACAATGAGCAGTTCTTC

d_gene: NA
j_gene: TRBJ1-3
v_gene: TRBV5-4
abundance: NA
CDR3aa: CASSLVAGAGGNTIYF
CDR3nt: TGTGCCAGCAGCTTGGTCGCGGGGGCTGGAGGAAACACCATATATTTT

d_gene: TRBD2
j_gene: TRBJ2-1
v_gene: TRBV27
abundance: NA
CDR3aa: CASSLSTSGGLGQFF
CDR3nt: TGTGCCAGCAGTTTATCGACTAGCGGGGGCCTTGGGCAGTTCTTC

d_gene: TRBD1
j_gene: TRBJ2-7
v_gene: TRBV10-2
abundance: NA
CDR3aa: CASGRDSSSYEQYF
CDR3nt: TGCGCCAGCGGCCGGGACAGTAGTTCTTACGAGCAGTACTTC

d_gene: TRBD2
j_gene: TRBJ2-1
v_gene: TRBV9
abundance: NA
CDR3aa: CASSARTSGNTPAYNEQFF
CDR3nt: TGTGCCAGCAGCGCCCGGACTAGCGGAAATACTCCCGCTTACAATGAGCAGTTCTTC

d_gene: TRBD1
j_gene: TRBJ1-2
v_gene: TRBV27
abundance: NA
CDR3aa: CASSLVGGLNYGYTF
CDR3nt: TGTGCCAGCAGTTTAGTAGGGGGCCTGAACTATGGCTACACCTTC

d_gene: NA
j_gene: TRBJ2-1
v_gene: TRBV27
abundance: NA
CDR3aa: CASSHGTFTTGNEQFF
CDR3nt: TGTGCCAGCAGTCATGGGACTTTCACCACTGGCAATGAGCAGTTCTTC

d_gene: NA
j_gene: TRBJ1-4
v_gene: TRBV9
abundance: NA
CDR3aa: CASSVEGEKLFF
CDR3nt: TGTGCCAGCAGCGTAGAGGGGGAAAAACTGTTTTTT

d_gene: TRBD1
j_gene: TRBJ1-2
v_gene: TRBV7-2
abundance: NA
CDR3aa: CASSGWDRETYGYTF
CDR3nt: TGTGCCAGCAGCGGATGGGACAGGGAGACCTATGGCTACACCTTC

d_gene: NA
j_gene: TRBJ1-1
v_gene: TRBV18
abundance: NA
CDR3aa: CASSPLPGGMNTEAFF
CDR3nt: TGTGCCAGCTCACCTCTCCCGGGGGGGATGAACACTGAAGCTTTCTTT

d_gene: NA
j_gene: TRBJ1-6
v_gene: TRBV6-5
abundance: NA
CDR3aa: CASSYGQGINSPLHF
CDR3nt: TGTGCCAGCAGTTACGGGCAGGGGATTAATTCACCCCTCCACTTT

d_gene: NA
j_gene: TRBJ1-6
v_gene: TRBV6-6
abundance: NA
CDR3aa: CASSYDRTVNSPLHF
CDR3nt: TGTGCCAGCAGTTACGACCGGACAGTTAATTCACCCCTCCACTTT

d_gene: NA
j_gene: TRBJ1-5
v_gene: TRBV6-6
abundance: NA
CDR3aa: CASSYVGGNQPQHF
CDR3nt: TGTGCCAGCAGTTACGTGGGGGGGAATCAGCCCCAGCATTTT

d_gene: NA
j_gene: TRBJ1-4
v_gene: TRBV27
abundance: NA
CDR3aa: CASSSTNEKLFF
CDR3nt: TGTGCCAGCAGTTCTACTAATGAAAAACTGTTTTTT

d_gene: NA
j_gene: TRBJ1-5
v_gene: TRBV5-5
abundance: NA
CDR3aa: CASSLGPVWQPQHF
CDR3nt: TGTGCCAGCAGCTTGGGTCCAGTCTGGCAGCCCCAGCATTTT

d_gene: NA
j_gene: TRBJ2-7
v_gene: TRBV5-6
abundance: NA
CDR3aa: CASSPRSYEQYF
CDR3nt: TGTGCCAGCTCCCCCCGCTCCTACGAGCAGTACTTC

d_gene: TRBD1
j_gene: TRBJ2-7
v_gene: TRBV4-3
abundance: NA
CDR3aa: CASSQDRDRYSEQYF
CDR3nt: TGCGCCAGCAGCCAAGATCGGGACAGATATTCCGAGCAGTACTTC

d_gene: NA
j_gene: TRBJ1-1
v_gene: TRBV19
abundance: NA
CDR3aa: CASSMKGTTNTEAFF
CDR3nt: TGTGCCAGTAGTATGAAGGGGACAACGAACACTGAAGCTTTCTTT

d_gene: NA
j_gene: TRBJ1-5
v_gene: TRBV2
abundance: NA
CDR3aa: CASSEVLNSNQPQHF
CDR3nt: TGTGCCAGCAGTGAAGTACTGAATAGCAATCAGCCCCAGCATTTT

d_gene: TRBD2
j_gene: TRBJ2-1
v_gene: TRBV4-1
abundance: NA
CDR3aa: CASSRLSSGGARNEQFF
CDR3nt: TGCGCCAGCAGCCGACTTTCTAGCGGGGGGGCCCGGAATGAGCAGTTCTTC

d_gene: TRBD2
j_gene: TRBJ2-2
v_gene: TRBV27
abundance: NA
CDR3aa: CASSFLGLAGGPGTGELFF
CDR3nt: TGTGCCAGCAGTTTCCTCGGACTAGCGGGGGGTCCGGGCACCGGGGAGCTGTTTTTT

d_gene: TRBD2
j_gene: TRBJ2-3
v_gene: TRBV10-1
abundance: many
CDR3aa: CASSERDYKKGGDTQYF
CDR3nt: TGCGCCAGCAGTGAGAGGGACTATAAAAAAGGTGGAGATACGCAGTATTTT